This T cell receptor beta chain was recovered during a study of blood T cell repertoires in COVID-19. In the study overall: Two negative PCRs, clearance, or symptom resolution were required of recovered Cohort 3 donors.

Profiling relied on immunoSEQ multiplex PCR, and the TCRdb table lists in-frame clones only, not all of them. The table has approximately 190,000 clones, more than 85% seen once. This CDR3 has 10 residues. The ends were cut back, 2 bases at V and 9 bases at J, with 7 bases in the middle. CDR1 DFQATT and CDR2 SNEGSKA come from the germline V gene (reference sequence). The source material was PBMCs or T cells enriched from blood (not recorded which). This clonotype was obtained from a woman between 40 and 55 years old in a cohort exposed to, infected with or recovered from COVID-19 (not recorded which). J is TRBJ1-1 and V is TRBV20-1; D gene ambiguous. CDR3 residues: CSARIPKAFF. In DNA form, the CDR3 reads TGCAGTGCTAGAATCCCCAAAGCTTTCTTT.